The 28 T cell receptor beta chains below all came from one sample that was sequenced in a study of blood T cell repertoires in COVID-19. TCRdb keeps only in-frame clones here, not all; method: immunoSEQ multiplex PCR. The sample lists 30,000 to 45,000 clones; roughly 80% were seen once. Sequenced sample: peripheral blood. The receptors come from a man in his sixties with active COVID-19.

V gene TRBV11-2 combines with J gene TRBJ1-3; D not resolved. Trimming took off 5 bases at V and 4 bases at J, with 9 bases between the two ends. There are 13 residues in the CDR3. Germline V lookup: CDR1 SGHAT, CDR2 FQNNGV. CDR3 in amino acids: CASSPRAGNTIYF. CDR3 DNA: TGTGCCAGCAGCCCGAGGGCCGGAAACACCATATATTTT.

The CDR3 loop is CSVHIGGGVVETQYF. The CDR3 DNA reads as TGCAGCGTTCACATTGGTGGGGGGGTTGTAGAGACCCAGTACTTC. V gene TRBV29-1 combines with J gene TRBJ2-5, with 7 positions matching TRBD2. V was pared by 5 bases and J by 4 bases, with 13 bases of the junction left unmatched. The CDR3 extends over 15 amino acids. Germline V gene data show CDR1 as SQVTM and CDR2 as ANQGSEA.

The rearrangement links TRBV7-2 to TRBJ2-1; 12 positions agree with TRBD2. This CDR3 contains 16 residues. Germline CDR1 is SGHTA and CDR2 is FQGNSA. Trimming removed 3 bases from V and 6 bases from J; junction bases left unmatched: 6. The CDR3 DNA is TGTGCCAGCAGCTTCTTACTAGCGGGAGGCAGCAATGAGCAGTTCTTC. It codes for CASSFLLAGGSNEQFF.

J is TRBJ2-7 and V is TRBV5-1; maybe TRBD2 (6 bases). Per germline, CDR1 SGHRS and CDR2 YFSETQ. The CDR3 totals 12 residues. The V end was cut by 0 bases, the J end by 8 bases, with 9 bases between. CDR3 protein: CASSLAEGKQYF. The CDR3 nucleotides read TGCGCCAGCAGCTTGGCGGAGGGTAAGCAGTACTTC.

The V gene is TRBV6-2 or TRBV6-3, the J gene TRBJ2-1; 8 nucleotides line up with TRBD1. The V gene's germline CDR1 is MNHEY and CDR2 SVGEGT. V lost 5 bases to trimming and J lost 5 bases; unmatched junction nucleotides: 8. This CDR3 is built from 15 residues. In DNA form, the CDR3 reads TGTGCCAGCAGTCAAGGACAGGGTAAAAACAATGAGCAGTTCTTC. Translated, it gives CASSQGQGKNNEQFF.

The chain couples TRBV7-9 to TRBJ2-5; 7 nucleotides align to TRBD1. Germline V gene lookup returns CDR1 SEHNR and CDR2 FQNEAQ (reference sequence). The length of the CDR3 is 14 residues. V lost 4 bases and J lost 4; bases outside the gene matches: 6. Here the CDR3 DNA reads TGTGCCAGCAGCTCCTGGACAGGTGGAGAGACCCAGTACTTC. Residues: CASSSWTGGETQYF.

The V and J genes are TRBV2 and TRBJ1-1; D is ambiguous. Germline-derived CDR1 and CDR2 are SNHLY and FYNNEI. Deletions cut 8 bases from V and 3 bases from J, with 4 bases between. This CDR3 comprises 10 residues. CDR3 amino acids: CASLHTEAFF. CDR3 nucleotide sequence: TGTGCCAGCCTCCACACTGAAGCTTTCTTT.

This clone was observed a single time. The chain couples TRBV30 to TRBJ2-7; tentatively, D is TRBD2 (6 bases). CDR3 size: 13 residues. The V gene's germline CDR1 is GTSNPN and CDR2 SVGIG (reference sequence). Trimming took off 0 bases at V and 6 bases at J, with 12 bases between the two ends. CDR3 sequence reads: CAWSVVGGIEQYF. CDR3 sequence (DNA): TGTGCCTGGAGTGTAGTAGGAGGGATCGAGCAGTACTTC.

This chain uses TRBV7-2 with TRBJ2-3; 15 nucleotides match TRBD2. This CDR3 contains 16 residues. Germline CDR1 and CDR2: SGHTA and FQGNSA. The ends lost 2 bases at V and 11 bases at J; junction bases unmatched: 8. This CDR3 reads CASSLNSRTSGGGQYF. The DNA for the CDR3 is TGTGCCAGCAGCTTAAATTCCCGGACTAGCGGGGGGGGGCAGTATTTT.

V is TRBV19 and J is TRBJ2-2; 10 nucleotides align to TRBD2. V gave up 7 bases and J gave up 6 bases; unmatched junction bases: 14. The CDR3 contains 17 residues. The germline gives CDR1 LNHDA, CDR2 SQIVND (reference sequence). The CDR3 nucleotides are TGTGCCAGTACTAAGCGGGAGGGCCTAGTGAGTTCCGGGGAGCTGTTTTTT. Residues: CASTKREGLVSSGELFF.

The chain couples TRBV2 to TRBJ2-2; 7 bases align to TRBD2. The V gene's germline CDR1 is SNHLY and CDR2 FYNNEI. The CDR3 is 14 residues long. Trimming cost V 7 bases and J 6 bases; bases outside gene matches: 8. For the CDR3, the DNA is TGTGCCAGCACAGGCGGGAGAGGAGCCGGGGAGCTGTTTTTT. This encodes CASTGGRGAGELFF. The whole variable domain, remainder taken from reference TRBV2 and TRBJ2-2, is EPEVTQTPSHQVTQMGQEVILRCVPISNHLYFYWYRQILGQKVEFLVSFYNNEISEKSEIFDDQFSVERPDGSNFTLKIRSTKLEDSAMYFCASTGGRGAGELFFGEGSRLTVL.

V usage is TRBV7-9 and J usage is TRBJ2-3, with TRBD2 identical over 7 bases. Germline-derived CDR1 and CDR2 are SEHNR and FQNEAQ (reference sequence). The V segment lost 5 bases and the J segment 2 bases; nucleotides outside the gene matches: 10. This CDR3 spans 16 amino acids. The CDR3 nucleotides read TGTGCCAGCAGCGCACTGACTAGCTTGAACACAGATACGCAGTATTTT. Amino acids: CASSALTSLNTDTQYF.

The table lists this clone with a count of one. The chain recombines TRBV9 with TRBJ2-1; the D is unclear. Trimming pared 0 bases from V and 5 bases from J, leaving 6 bases between. This CDR3 region has 13 residues. The germline gives CDR1 SGDLS, CDR2 YYNGEE. In DNA form, the CDR3 reads TGTGCCAGCAGCGTAGGCAGCGACAATGAGCAGTTCTTC. Its protein product is CASSVGSDNEQFF.

The chain couples TRBV9 to TRBJ2-7, with 13 bases aligning to TRBD2. The germline V gene has CDR1 SGDLS and CDR2 YYNGEE. After removal of 2 bases from V and 5 bases from J, the junction contained 4 bases not matched to a gene. The CDR3 extends over 15 amino acids. In DNA, the CDR3 is TGTGCCAGCAGCGTGGGACTAGCGGGAACCCACGAGCAGTACTTC. This codes for CASSVGLAGTHEQYF.

The chain has TRBV4-1 and TRBJ2-1, with D tentatively TRBD2 (6 bases). Germline V gene lookup returns CDR1 MGHRA and CDR2 YSYEKL. The CDR3 extends over 15 amino acids. Deletions cut 1 base from V and 9 bases from J, with 16 bases between. The chain's CDR3 is CASSQVSRVGSEQFF. In DNA, the CDR3 is TGCGCCAGCAGCCAAGTATCGCGGGTCGGGAGTGAGCAGTTCTTC.

The rearrangement joins TRBV2 to TRBJ2-7, with 13 nucleotides matching TRBD2. This CDR3 contains 15 residues. Trimming at V came to 2 bases and at J to 4 bases, leaving 2 bases not matched to a gene. The germline V gene encodes CDR1 SNHLY and CDR2 FYNNEI. CDR3 protein: CASSERLAGGYEQYF. The CDR3 DNA follows: TGTGCCAGCAGTGAAAGACTAGCGGGAGGATACGAGCAGTACTTC.

This clone showed up just a few times. The chain uses TRBV11-2 and TRBJ2-1, with 9 bases fitting TRBD2. CDR3 length: 14 residues. Germline assignment: CDR1 SGHAT and CDR2 FQNNGV. J lost 8 bases, V lost 4 bases, and 6 bases had no gene match. The CDR3 protein is CASSSLAGVHEQFF. CDR3 nucleotide sequence: TGTGCCAGCAGCTCGTTAGCGGGAGTTCATGAGCAGTTCTTC.

This chain joins TRBV11-2 and TRBJ2-3; a weak D match, TRBD2 (6 bases). V was pared by 6 bases and J by 6 bases, with 19 bases between. Germline V gives CDR1 SGHAT, CDR2 FQNNGV. This CDR3 has 15 residues. The CDR3 DNA follows: TGTGCCAGCAGGGCGAGGAGCGGGCCTGGGGATACGCAGTATTTT. This codes for CASRARSGPGDTQYF. The whole variable domain, remainder taken from reference TRBV11-2 and TRBJ2-3, is EAGVAQSPRYKIIEKRQSVAFWCNPISGHATLYWYQQILGQGPKLLIQFQNNGVVDDSQLPKDRFSAERLKGVDSTLKIQPAKLEDSAVYLCASRARSGPGDTQYFGPGTRLTVL.

The rearrangement joins TRBV13 to TRBJ2-6, with 7 bases aligning to TRBD1. Germline CDR1 PRHDT, CDR2 FYEKMQ (reference sequence). J was trimmed by 0 bases and V by 5 bases; bases with no gene match: 19. The CDR3 loop spans 21 amino acids. CDR3 in amino acids: CASSPNPFRSGGSSGANVLTF. Here the CDR3 DNA reads TGTGCCAGCAGCCCCAACCCGTTTAGGTCAGGGGGATCCTCTGGGGCCAACGTCCTGACTTTC.

This chain links TRBV5-1 with TRBJ2-5, with D perhaps matching TRBD2 (6 bases). Trimming left V 1 base short and J 5 bases short, with 21 bases between. The CDR3 loop spans 17 amino acids. Per germline, CDR1 SGHRS and CDR2 YFSETQ. The CDR3 reads CASSLRAEGAVGETQYF. CDR3 coding DNA: TGCGCCAGCAGCTTGAGGGCGGAGGGAGCAGTGGGGGAGACCCAGTACTTC.

This chain uses TRBV28 with TRBJ1-2; D unresolved. Germline-derived CDR1 and CDR2 are MDHEN and SYDVKM. Trimming took 6 bases from V and 2 from J, leaving 16 bases between them. The length of the CDR3 is 15 residues. CDR3 amino acids: CASRLVGGLNYGYTF. The DNA for the CDR3 is TGTGCCAGCAGGCTCGTCGGAGGCCTAAACTATGGCTACACCTTC.

In its sample, this clone ranks as medium-sized. The chain uses TRBV2 and TRBJ1-5; D might be TRBD1 (5 bases). There are 13 residues in the CDR3. Germline CDR1 SNHLY, CDR2 FYNNEI. Trimming left V 4 bases short and J 6 bases short, with 10 bases between. In nucleotides, the CDR3 is TGTGCCAGCAGTGCTAGGGGCCGTCAGCCCCAGCATTTT. Protein sequence: CASSARGRQPQHF.

V and J are TRBV15 and TRBJ2-1, with 9 nucleotides matching TRBD1. The J segment lost 8 bases and the V segment lost 0 bases, leaving 8 bases of the junction unmatched. From germline, CDR1 is LNHNV and CDR2 YYDKDF (reference sequence). This CDR3 is built from 16 residues. The CDR3 here is CATSRDSPTGGYEQFF. DNA for the CDR3: TGTGCCACCAGCAGAGATTCCCCGACAGGGGGTTATGAGCAGTTCTTC.

The rearrangement uses TRBV6-5 and TRBJ1-2; 8 nucleotides agree with TRBD1. V shed 6 bases and J 5 bases; nucleotides not matched to a gene: 5. This CDR3 region has 13 residues. The V gene's germline CDR1 is MNHEY and CDR2 SVGAGI. CDR3 protein: CASRATGEYGYTF. The CDR3 DNA reads TGTGCCAGCAGGGCGACAGGGGAGTATGGCTACACCTTC.

The CDR3 region is CASKRAMVETQYF. In DNA form, the CDR3 reads TGTGCCAGCAAGAGGGCGATGGTAGAGACCCAGTACTTC. The chain has TRBV7-8 and TRBJ2-5; D possibly corresponds to TRBD2 (5 bases). This CDR3 is 13 amino acids long. CDR1 SGHVS and CDR2 FQNEAQ come from the germline V gene. The germline V and J ends were trimmed by 7 bases and 4 bases, with 13 bases remaining between them.

V and J are TRBV11-2 and TRBJ1-2; tentative D call: TRBD1 (5 bases). Trimming took off 6 bases at V and 2 bases at J, with 13 bases between the two ends. The CDR3 spans 14 residues. Germline V CDR1 and CDR2: SGHAT, FQNNGV. The CDR3 DNA is TGTGCCAGCAGTTCTCTGGGGGGGAACTATGGCTACACCTTC. Translating it yields CASSSLGGNYGYTF.

The V call is TRBV5-4, the J call TRBJ2-3; 7 nucleotides agree with TRBD2. Trimming at V came to 4 bases and at J to 0 bases, leaving 8 bases not matched to a gene. This CDR3 is 16 amino acids long. CDR1 is SGHNT, CDR2 YYREEE, per germline (reference sequence). This CDR3 is CASSVAGTTSTDTQYF. CDR3 in DNA: TGTGCCAGCAGCGTAGCCGGGACTACCAGCACAGATACGCAGTATTTT.

This clone was observed a few times. The chain recombines TRBV5-1 with TRBJ2-1; TRBD2 aligns across 11 bases. This CDR3 comprises 16 residues. Trimming took 4 bases from V and 10 from J; bases not matched to a gene: 13. Germline V gene sequence: CDR1 SGHRS, CDR2 YFSETQ. The CDR3 loop reads CASSLGGTSGFLEQFF. In DNA form, the CDR3 reads TGCGCCAGCAGCCTGGGGGGGACTAGCGGTTTCTTAGAGCAGTTCTTC.